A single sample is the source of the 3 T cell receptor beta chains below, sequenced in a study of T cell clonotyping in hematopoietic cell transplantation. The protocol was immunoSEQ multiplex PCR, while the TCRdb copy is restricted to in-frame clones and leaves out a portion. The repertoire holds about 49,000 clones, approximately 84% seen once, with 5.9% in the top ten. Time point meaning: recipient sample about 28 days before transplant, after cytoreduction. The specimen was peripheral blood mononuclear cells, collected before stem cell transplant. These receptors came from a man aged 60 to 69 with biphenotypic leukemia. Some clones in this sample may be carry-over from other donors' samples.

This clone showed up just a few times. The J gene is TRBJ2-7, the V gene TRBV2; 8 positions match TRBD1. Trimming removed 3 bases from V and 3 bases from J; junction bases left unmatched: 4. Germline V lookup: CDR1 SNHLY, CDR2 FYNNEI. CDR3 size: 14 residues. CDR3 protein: CASSDRDRNYEQYF. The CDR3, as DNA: TGTGCCAGCAGTGACCGGGACAGGAACTACGAGCAGTACTTC.

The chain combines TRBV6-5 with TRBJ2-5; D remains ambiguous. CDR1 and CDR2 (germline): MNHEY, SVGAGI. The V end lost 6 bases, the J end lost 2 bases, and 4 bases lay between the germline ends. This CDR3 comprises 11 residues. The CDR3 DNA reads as TGTGCCAGCAGGGTTCAAGAGACCCAGTACTTC. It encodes CASRVQETQYF.

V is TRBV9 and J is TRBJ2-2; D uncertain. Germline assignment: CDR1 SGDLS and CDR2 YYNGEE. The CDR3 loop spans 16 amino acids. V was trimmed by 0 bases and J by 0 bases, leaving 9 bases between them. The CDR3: CASSVVSDPNTGELFF. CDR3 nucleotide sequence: TGTGCCAGCAGCGTAGTCTCGGATCCGAACACCGGGGAGCTGTTTTTT.